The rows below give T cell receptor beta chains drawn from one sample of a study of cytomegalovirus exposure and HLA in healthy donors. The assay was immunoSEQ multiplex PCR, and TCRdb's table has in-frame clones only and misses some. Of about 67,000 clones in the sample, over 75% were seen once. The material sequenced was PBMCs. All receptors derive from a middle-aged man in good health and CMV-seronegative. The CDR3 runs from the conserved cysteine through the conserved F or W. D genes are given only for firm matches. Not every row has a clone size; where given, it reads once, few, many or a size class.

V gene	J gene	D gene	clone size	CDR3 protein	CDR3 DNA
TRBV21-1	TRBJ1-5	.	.	CASSGAGRNQPQHF	TGTGCCAGCAGCGGGGCAGGGAGGAATCAGCCCCAGCATTTT
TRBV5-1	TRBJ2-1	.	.	CASSLTGVYNEQFF	TGCGCCAGCAGCCTTACCGGTGTCTACAATGAGCAGTTCTTC
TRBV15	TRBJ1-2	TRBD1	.	CATSRDRGGAGYGYTF	TGTGCCACCAGCAGAGACAGAGGGGGCGCCGGCTATGGCTACACCTTC
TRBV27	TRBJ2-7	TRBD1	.	CASSFGTGYEQYF	TGTGCCAGCAGTTTCGGGACAGGGTACGAGCAGTACTTC
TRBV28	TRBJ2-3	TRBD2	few	CASSLEVAGVSDTQYF	TGTGCCAGCAGTTTGGAGGTAGCGGGAGTGTCAGATACGCAGTATTTT
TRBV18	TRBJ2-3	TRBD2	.	CASSPPGLATADTQYF	TGTGCCAGCTCACCACCGGGACTAGCTACCGCAGATACGCAGTATTTT
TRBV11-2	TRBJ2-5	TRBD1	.	CASSLGDRGETQYF	TGTGCCAGCAGCTTAGGGGACAGGGGTGAGACCCAGTACTTC
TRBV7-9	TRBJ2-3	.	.	CASSLARSDTQYF	TGTGCCAGCAGCTTAGCCCGTTCAGATACGCAGTATTTT
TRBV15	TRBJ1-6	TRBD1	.	CATGDRARTSPLHF	TGTGCCACCGGCGACAGGGCCCGTACCTCACCCCTCCACTTT
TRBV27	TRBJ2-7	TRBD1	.	CASSTGGQAYEQYF	TGTGCCAGCAGCACAGGGGGGCAAGCCTACGAGCAGTACTTC
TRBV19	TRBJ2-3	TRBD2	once	CASSIFSGGPRTDTQYF	TGTGCCAGTAGTATCTTTAGCGGGGGGCCCCGGACAGATACGCAGTATTTT
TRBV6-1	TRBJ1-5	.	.	CASSEGRAGQPQHF	TGTGCCAGCAGTGAAGGGAGGGCCGGTCAGCCCCAGCATTTT
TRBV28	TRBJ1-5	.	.	CASSHGGMGNSNQPQHF	TGTGCCAGTTCCCACGGCGGGATGGGGAATAGCAATCAGCCCCAGCATTTT
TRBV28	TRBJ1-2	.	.	CASSPSTGRYGYTF	TGTGCCAGCAGTCCGTCGACAGGACGCTATGGCTACACCTTC
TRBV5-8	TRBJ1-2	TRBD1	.	CASSRGQEGYGYTF	TGTGCCAGCAGCCGGGGACAGGAAGGGTATGGCTACACCTTC
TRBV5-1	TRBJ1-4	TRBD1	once	CASSRGTANEKLFF	TGCGCCAGCAGCCGCGGGACAGCTAATGAAAAACTGTTTTTT
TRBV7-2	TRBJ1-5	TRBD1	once	CASPRRGLTGYQPQHF	TGTGCCAGTCCTAGGAGGGGGCTAACAGGGTATCAGCCCCAGCATTTT
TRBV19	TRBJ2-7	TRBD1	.	CASSITGTDSYEQYF	TGTGCCAGTAGTATAACCGGGACAGACTCCTACGAGCAGTACTTC
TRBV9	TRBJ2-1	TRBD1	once	CASSSTGKTTNEQFF	TGTGCCAGCAGCTCGACAGGGAAAACGACCAATGAGCAGTTCTTC
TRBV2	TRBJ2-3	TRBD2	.	CASSSTSGRSTDTQYF	TGTGCCAGCAGTTCTACTAGCGGGAGGTCGACAGATACGCAGTATTTT
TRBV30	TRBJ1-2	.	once	CAWRGGVGYTF	TGTGCCTGGAGGGGGGGGGTGGGCTACACCTTC
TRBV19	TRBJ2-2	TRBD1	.	CASSPQGAGTGELFF	TGTGCCAGTAGTCCGCAGGGGGCGGGCACCGGGGAGCTGTTTTTT
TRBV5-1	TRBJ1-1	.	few	CASSLAGGPGGNTEAFF	TGCGCCAGCAGCTTGGCCGGGGGGCCTGGTGGGAACACTGAAGCTTTCTTT
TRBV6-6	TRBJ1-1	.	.	CASSYYRQTNTEAFF	TGTGCCAGCAGTTACTATCGCCAGACTAACACTGAAGCTTTCTTT
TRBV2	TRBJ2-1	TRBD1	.	CASRSLRTGGNEQFF	TGTGCCAGCAGGAGCCTTCGGACAGGTGGTAATGAGCAGTTCTTC
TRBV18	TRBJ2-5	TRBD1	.	CASSPPGTGETQYF	TGTGCCAGCTCACCACCGGGGACAGGAGAGACCCAGTACTTC